This entry is about one T cell receptor beta chain. This clonotype was seen more than once but under ten times. The specificity of this receptor is unknown. No quality values exist for individual bases; no much larger clone is one base distant. The CDR3 sequence holds 14 residues, the cysteine and phenylalanine included. This entry keeps only the CDR3 DNA: 42 bases, framed from base 1. V loses 4 bases of germline sequence and J loses 0 bases, and the interval between the two ends is 10 bases. For CDR1 and CDR2, the germline V gene (reference sequence) lists GTSNPN and SVGIG. Libraries were constructed by multiplex PCR. Sequencing was carried out with an Illumina HiSeq 4000. CDR3 regions were amplified by Arm-PCR with iRepertoire HTBI primers to construct TCR beta libraries. Before sequencing, the PCR products went through gel purification. In the source study's methods: A total of 60 to 80 TRBV and approximately 15 TRBJ segments were identified across samples and were used for gene usage analysis of CDR3 amino acid clonotypes. COPE and FqMerger were used to merge filtered high-quality paired reads into contigs. BLAST was used to align contigs to IMGT TRBV, TRBD and TRBJ reference genes, and CDR3 was defined according to IMGT. Any clonotype with a frequency above 0.1% was classified as a highly expanded clone. Shannon entropy was used to measure repertoire diversity, and the Gini coefficient was used to measure V-J evenness. Public clonotypes were defined as clonotypes shared by more than one individual. The public sequencing data were trimmed at Q25 with fastp and processed into clonotypes with MiXCR by TCRdb, which kept only in-frame beta chains. Each CDR3 protein appears once, grouped with its most common genes and DNA. It is TCRdb's table, rather than the study itself, that gives the V and J calls and clone size. Recorded for this sample are some 490,000 distinct CDR3 sequences; around 11% of them occurred a single time. The ten most abundant clones make up roughly 8.2% of the sample.

This specimen's time point label, per the study, means: newly diagnosed GD, antithyroid drugs for less than 3 months. For both TCR sequencing and RNA sequencing, RNA was extracted from PBMCs in TRIzol. The diagnosis of Graves' disease was made according to American Thyroid Association guidelines. The patients came from an endocrinology department in Xi'an, China. Each patient gave around 9.2 milliliters of peripheral blood, collected in an EDTA anticoagulant tube. Ficoll Paque Plus density gradient separation was used to isolate PBMCs, and no further T cell sorting was done. RNA quality was checked with an Agilent 2100 Bioanalyzer and agarose gel, and concentration with a NanoDrop 2000. The data belong to a study of regulatory T cells in long-lasting Graves disease (dated by TCRdb to the early 2020s). Study-level background: In the newly diagnosed Graves' disease group, patients had been taking antithyroid drugs for less than 3 months. The study took place in China and was registered as a clinical trial. TCR sequencing covered 13 persistent and around 20 newly diagnosed Graves' disease patients, about 35 samples in total. Peripheral blood TCR sequencing and RNA sequencing compared persistent Graves' disease patients with newly diagnosed Graves' disease patients. Results the study describes overall, beyond this receptor: A larger number of public clonotypes was shared among persistent patients (more than 2,500) than among newly diagnosed patients (around 880). Only the TCR beta chain was sequenced and analyzed. Compared with newly diagnosed patients, persistent Graves' disease patients had lower TCR Shannon entropy and fewer highly expanded clones, which suggests clonal expansion. Persistent disease showed preferential use of TRBV28, TRBJ1-2 and TRBJ2-5, whereas newly diagnosed disease favored TRBV20-1 and TRBJ2-1. Peripheral blood alone was examined, since thyroid tissue, which constituted the primary lesion, could not be accessed. The small sample size was acknowledged by the authors as a limitation that may reduce accuracy.

These same data were also listed under a study on T cells in Graves' hyperthyroidism and ophthalmopathy. In that second paper, the authors write: Graves' hyperthyroidism was defined as stable when no progression to ophthalmopathy occurred over 18 months of follow-up. Hyperthyroidism patients were newly diagnosed, with disease duration under 2 months, and aged 18 to 65 years. The study excluded patients with uncontrolled infections, other autoimmune diseases, pregnancy or lactation. Clinical symptoms, serum thyroxine and TRAb, thyroid ultrasound, and orbital computed tomography formed the basis for the diagnoses. For the first round of RT-PCR on the TCR CDR3, the HTBI primer set was used together with the Qiagen OneStep RT-PCR kit. Most expanded thyroid clonotypes (frequency above 0.001) were also detected in blood, a finding suggesting that blood repertoires may reflect thyroid immune responses. A model built on a 13 V-J signature distinguished ophthalmopathy from stable hyperthyroidism, reaching about 89% sensitivity and 81.08% specificity in cross-validation and 80%/75% in testing. In validation, the model predicted progression to ophthalmopathy a median of about 6.8 months before onset, with roughly 70% sensitivity and about 75% specificity. TCR V-J signatures able to tell the groups apart were searched for in a discovery cohort of more than 90 patients, of whom 43 had Graves' ophthalmopathy and roughly 58 had stable Graves' hyperthyroidism. Prospective prediction of ophthalmopathy was tested in an independent validation cohort of fewer than 20 hyperthyroidism patients and some 17 patients who later progressed to ophthalmopathy. For training and testing, the approximately 97 patients in the discovery cohort were randomly divided in a 7:3 ratio. In about six Graves' hyperthyroidism patients, the study also compared T-cell repertoires from thyroid tissue with T-cell repertoires from blood. Once sampling was done, hyperthyroidism patients were given methimazole at a starting dose of 30 mg daily, whereas ophthalmopathy patients were given high-dose intravenous methylprednisolone. Libraries were constructed in a second round of multiplex PCR, after which size selection and purification were performed. Libraries were sequenced paired-end with 100 bp reads on an Illumina HiSeq2000. SOAPnuke was used to process the raw data, removing reads that contained adapters or uncalled bases, had a mean Phred below 15, or lacked an exact match to the constant primer or identifier. COPE v1.2.5 was used to merge high-quality paired reads, and clonotypes were defined as unique nucleotide sequences. Clonotypes were aligned to IMGT TRBV, TRBD and TRBJ reference segments using MiTCR v1.1. The analysis was restricted to V-J combinations with a frequency above 0.0001, which together covered around 99% of the repertoires. A TCS score was defined as the ratio between F50 (clonal expansion) and ExV (chaos), using BLOSUM62-based TCRdist between CDR3 peptides within each V-J. Welch's t-statistics and random forest reduced several hundred V-J features to fewer than 15, which were used in a naive Bayes classifier (R e1071). Sample size was not statistically predetermined, and investigators were not blinded to group allocation. The paper describes TCR Vbeta CDR3 sequencing of 140 or so peripheral blood samples, made up of 43 ophthalmopathy patients, 70 to 80 hyperthyroidism patients and around 17 progressor patients.

The receptor chain draws on TRBV30 and TRBJ2-1, and perhaps TRBD1 as D gene, on 5 matching bases. The sequences come from peripheral blood mononuclear cells (PBMCs), collected at new diagnosis, from a patient treated with antithyroid drugs. The TCR was taken from a woman between 25 and 40 years old with Graves disease. Donor details come from another sample of the same person, matched by shared clones. The DNA reads TGTGCCTGGACCTGGACAAGCTCCTACAATGAGCAGTTCTTC. Its protein is CAWTWTSSYNEQFF.